The 27 T cell receptor beta chains below come from one sample, sequenced in a study of blood T cell repertoires in COVID-19. Here immunoSEQ multiplex PCR was the method, and the copy in TCRdb shows in-frame clones only, minus some. The sample records about 250,000 clones, about nine tenths being singletons. Sequenced material: peripheral blood. These receptors all stem from a woman under 40 with active or convalescent COVID-19.

This clone was seen once. The V and J genes are TRBV10-3 and TRBJ1-2; D gene unclear. The germline CDR1 and CDR2 sequences are ENHRY and SYGVKD. The CDR3 spans 14 residues. V was trimmed by 0 bases and J by 6 bases, leaving 11 bases between them. This CDR3 is CAISESQTSDGYTF. The CDR3 DNA reads TGTGCCATCAGTGAGTCACAGACGTCCGATGGCTACACCTTC.

The genes are TRBV3-1 (or the pseudogene TRBV3-2) and TRBJ2-3; D is undetermined. There are 14 residues in the CDR3. CDR1 and CDR2 (germline): LGHDT, YNNKEL (reference sequence). Trimming cost V 6 bases and J 6 bases, with 16 bases left between them. CDR3 sequence (DNA): TGTGCCAGCAGGCCGCAACGGGTCTGTGATACGCAGTATTTT. Its translation is CASRPQRVCDTQYF.

The CDR3 protein is CASSRGATTRNYGYTF. DNA of the CDR3: TGTGCCAGCAGCCGTGGGGCAACCACAAGGAACTATGGCTACACCTTC. This rearrangement joins TRBV28 to TRBJ1-2; D might be TRBD1 (5 bases). V lost 6 bases to trimming and J lost 2 bases, with 19 bases between them. Germline V gene lookup returns CDR1 MDHEN and CDR2 SYDVKM. This CDR3 is 16 amino acids long.

The rearrangement joins TRBV29-1 to TRBJ1-1, with a weak D call TRBD1 (6 bases). Germline V gene lookup returns CDR1 SQVTM and CDR2 ANQGSEA. Trimming left V 1 base short and J 6 bases short, with 12 bases between. The CDR3 runs 13 residues. CDR3 coding DNA: TGCAGCGTTGAAGGGACAGTAGCTTCTGAAGCTTTCTTT. It specifies CSVEGTVASEAFF.

This clone appeared a few times. The chain uses TRBV11-1 and TRBJ1-6; 7 bases agree with TRBD1. Germline V gene sequence: CDR1 SGHAT, CDR2 FQDESV (reference sequence). The CDR3 spans 14 residues. Trimming cost V 5 bases and J 11 bases; bases outside gene matches: 9. Written as DNA, the CDR3 is TGTGCCAGCAGCCAGGACAGGCTGCGGACACCCCTCCACTTT. Its translation: CASSQDRLRTPLHF.

This chain joins TRBV6-5 and TRBJ1-2; 9 bases match TRBD1. V lost 6 bases and J lost 7; bases outside the gene matches: 6. The CDR3 extends over 13 amino acids. Germline V lookup: CDR1 MNHEY, CDR2 SVGAGI. The CDR3 DNA reads TGTGCCAGCAGACCAGGACAGGGGTTTGGCTACACCTTC. Amino acids: CASRPGQGFGYTF.

The gene calls are TRBV6-6 and TRBJ1-3; D unclear. The CDR3 length is 14 residues. Germline CDR1 MNHNY, CDR2 SVGAGI (reference sequence). Between the trimmed V and J ends, which lost 2 bases and 0 bases, there was a span of 5 bases. The CDR3 is CASSYEGSGNTIYF. The CDR3 DNA follows: TGTGCCAGCAGTTACGAGGGCTCTGGAAACACCATATATTTT.

J is TRBJ2-7 and V is TRBV4-1; TRBD2 is a possible D gene (6 bases). V lost 0 bases to trimming and J lost 10 bases, with 13 bases between them. There are 13 residues in the CDR3. Germline loops: CDR1 MGHRA, CDR2 YSYEKL. This CDR3 is CASSQDLGRDQYF. CDR3 sequence (DNA): TGCGCCAGCAGCCAAGATCTTGGGCGGGATCAGTACTTC.

The V gene is TRBV10-3, the J gene TRBJ2-7; 8 bases agree with TRBD1. The CDR3 covers 13 residues. V trimming: 10 bases; J trimming: 5 bases; junction bases outside the gene matches: 10. Germline CDR1 and CDR2: ENHRY and SYGVKD. This CDR3 reads CATSRGLQDEQYF. In DNA form, the CDR3 reads TGTGCCACCTCCAGGGGGCTGCAGGACGAGCAGTACTTC.

V gene TRBV6-6 combines with J gene TRBJ1-1; 12 bases map to TRBD1. The CDR3 contains 14 residues. After removal of 7 bases from V and 1 base from J, the junction contained 1 base not matched to a gene. CDR1 MNHNY and CDR2 SVGAGI come from the germline V gene (reference sequence). In nucleotides, the CDR3 is TGTGCCAGCAAGGGACAGGGGGCGAACACTGAAGCTTTCTTT. Translated: CASKGQGANTEAFF.

This sequence joins TRBV4-3 and TRBJ1-1; D unclear. Germline CDR1 is LGHNA and CDR2 is YSLEER. Trimming shortened V by 1 base and J by 6 bases, and 12 bases separated the two germline ends. This CDR3 spans 14 amino acids. CDR3 DNA sequence: TGCGCCAGCAGCCAAGGCCTCGTCGAGGCTGAAGCTTTCTTT. It is translated as CASSQGLVEAEAFF.

This chain connects TRBV19 to TRBJ2-7; no firm D call. CDR1 and CDR2 from the germline V gene are LNHDA and SQIVND (reference sequence). The length of the CDR3 is 13 residues. The germline V and J ends were trimmed by 3 bases and 1 base, with 7 bases remaining between them. CDR3 residues: CASSIASSYEQYF. CDR3 DNA sequence: TGTGCCAGTAGTATTGCCAGTTCCTACGAGCAGTACTTC.

The genes are TRBV3-1 (or the pseudogene TRBV3-2) and TRBJ1-1; D may be TRBD1 (6 bases). V shed 5 bases and J shed 3 bases, with 13 bases lying between them. This CDR3 spans 14 amino acids. Germline V CDR1 and CDR2: LGHDT, YNNKEL (reference sequence). The CDR3 spells CASSYAGVDTEAFF. The DNA of the CDR3 is TGTGCCAGCAGCTACGCAGGGGTAGACACTGAAGCTTTCTTT.

The V and J genes are TRBV29-1 and TRBJ2-1, with 7 bases aligning to TRBD1. V was clipped by 8 bases and J by 3 bases; unmatched bases: 13. CDR1 SQVTM and CDR2 ANQGSEA come from the germline V gene. The CDR3 is 15 amino acids. The CDR3 DNA reads TGCAGCTTAGCGTACGGACAGGACGTCTACAATGAGCAGTTCTTC. This sequence encodes CSLAYGQDVYNEQFF.

This clone came up once. The chain employs TRBV5-4 and TRBJ2-5; 9 positions agree with TRBD1. The CDR3 is 14 amino acids. In germline, CDR1 is SGHNT, CDR2 YYREEE (reference sequence). The V segment lost 2 bases and the J segment 5 bases; nucleotides outside the gene matches: 4. DNA for the CDR3: TGTGCCAGCAGCTTTACAGGGGGCAGGGAGACCCAGTACTTC. The encoded protein is CASSFTGGRETQYF. Based on the CDR3 plus reference TRBV5-4 and TRBJ2-5, the full variable domain is ETGVTQSPTHLIKTRGQQVTLRCSSQSGHNTVSWYQQALGQGPQFIFQYYREEENGRGNFPPRFSGLQFPNYSSELNVNALELDDSALYLCASSFTGGRETQYFGPGTRLLVL.

The genes are TRBV7-9 and TRBJ1-4; D is undetermined. V lost 5 bases and J 6 bases, leaving 10 bases between the germline ends. This CDR3 is 13 amino acids long. Germline CDR1 SEHNR, CDR2 FQNEAQ (reference sequence). CDR3 DNA: TGTGCCAGCAGCCCACTTGTGGATGAAAAACTGTTTTTT. It specifies CASSPLVDEKLFF.

CDR3 sequence: CASSWDNWDYGYTF. DNA for the CDR3: TGTGCCAGCTCTTGGGACAATTGGGACTATGGCTACACCTTC. The rearrangement uses TRBV18 and TRBJ1-2; tentatively, D is TRBD1 (6 bases). The CDR3 sequence is 14 residues long. V was pared by 6 bases and J by 3 bases, with 14 bases between. Germline V CDR1 and CDR2: KGHSH, LQKENI. Drawing the rest from reference TRBV18 and TRBJ1-2, the complete variable domain is NAGVMQNPRHLVRRRGQEARLRCSPMKGHSHVYWYRQLPEEGLKFMVYLQKENIIDESGMPKERFSAEFPKEGPSILRIQQVVRGDSAAYFCASSWDNWDYGYTFGSGTRLTVV.

This clone has a single count. The rearrangement uses TRBV4-3 and TRBJ1-1, with D possibly being TRBD1 (6 bases). The CDR3 runs 18 residues. V lost 1 base and J lost 2, with 20 bases in between. Germline V gene sequence: CDR1 LGHNA, CDR2 YSLEER. The CDR3 is CASSQGVVRGGGNTEAFF. The CDR3 DNA is TGCGCCAGCAGCCAAGGAGTAGTCAGGGGCGGTGGAAACACTGAAGCTTTCTTT.

This chain uses TRBV7-9 with TRBJ1-2, with 10 bases lining up with TRBD1. Germline CDR1 and CDR2: SEHNR and FQNEAQ (reference sequence). The junction had 8 bases not matched to a gene; V was cut back by 5 bases and J by 5 bases. The CDR3 loop spans 15 amino acids. The CDR3 loop reads CASSPTGQGGYGYTF. The CDR3 DNA sequence: TGTGCCAGCAGCCCCACCGGACAGGGGGGATATGGCTACACCTTC.

V is TRBV6-1 and J is TRBJ1-4, with D possibly being TRBD1 (5 bases). Germline CDR1 MNHNS, CDR2 SASEGT. V was shortened by 2 bases and J by 11 bases, with 18 bases between the two germline ends. The CDR3 contains 15 residues. The CDR3 coding sequence is TGTGCCAGCAGTGAATTCGGGCAGGGCCTGGTTAAACTGTTTTTT. Its translation: CASSEFGQGLVKLFF.

The chain employs TRBV10-2 and TRBJ1-6; no definite D call. The CDR3 loop spans 12 amino acids. Germline V gene data show CDR1 as WSHSY and CDR2 as SAAADI. Trimming took off 4 bases at V and 8 bases at J, with 6 bases between the two ends. For the CDR3, the DNA is TGCGCCAGCAGTGTCGGGGATTCACCCCTCCACTTT. Translating gives CASSVGDSPLHF.

The chain is built from TRBV7-8 and TRBJ1-2; 9 bases line up with TRBD1. The V and J ends lost 5 bases and 6 bases, in that order; junction bases with no gene match: 7. The CDR3 contains 14 residues. Germline CDR1 and CDR2: SGHVS and FQNEAQ. This CDR3 reads CASSVTQGAHGYTF. CDR3 sequence (DNA): TGTGCCAGCAGCGTTACACAGGGGGCCCATGGCTACACCTTC.

This clone was observed once. The chain combines TRBV7-2 with TRBJ1-4, with a tentative D call TRBD1 (5 bases). Germline V gene data show CDR1 as SGHTA and CDR2 as FQGNSA. Trimming removed 1 base from V and 6 bases from J, with 9 bases in between. This CDR3 region has 14 residues. The CDR3 nucleotides are TGTGCCAGCAGCTTAGGTGGGGCCCATGAAAAACTGTTTTTT. This gives the protein CASSLGGAHEKLFF.

The genes are TRBV25-1 and TRBJ2-3; no firm D call. This CDR3 comprises 11 residues. CDR1 is MGHDK and CDR2 is SYGVNS in the germline V gene. Trimming left V 5 bases short and J 6 bases short, with 6 bases between. DNA of the CDR3: TGTGCCAGCAGTAAATCGGATACGCAGTATTTT. Translating gives CASSKSDTQYF.

This chain joins TRBV5-6 and TRBJ2-1, with TRBD1 matching over 10 bases. V was pared by 0 bases and J by 8 bases, with 8 bases of the junction left unmatched. Germline V gives CDR1 SGHDT, CDR2 YYEEEE. CDR3 length: 16 residues. The CDR3 reads CASSLAQRQGADEQFF. The CDR3 DNA sequence: TGTGCCAGCAGCTTGGCCCAACGACAGGGGGCGGATGAGCAGTTCTTC. Complete variable domain (other parts from reference TRBV5-6 and TRBJ2-1): DAGVTQSPTHLIKTRGQQVTLRCSPKSGHDTVSWYQQALGQGPQFIFQYYEEEERQRGNFPDRFSGHQFPNYSSELNVNALLLGDSALYLCASSLAQRQGADEQFFGPGTRLTVL.

This chain uses TRBV28 with TRBJ2-3; D call uncertain. Germline V gene sequence: CDR1 MDHEN, CDR2 SYDVKM. V lost 3 bases to trimming and J lost 0 bases, with 10 bases between them. The CDR3 has 15 amino acids. The CDR3 loop is CASSFPRSSTDTQYF. The CDR3 coding sequence is TGTGCCAGCAGTTTCCCGAGGTCTAGCACAGATACGCAGTATTTT.

The rearrangement joins TRBV7-2 to TRBJ1-5; 8 bases map to TRBD1. After removal of 6 bases from V and 6 bases from J, the junction contained 4 bases not matched to a gene. Per the germline V gene, CDR1 is SGHTA and CDR2 is FQGNSA. The CDR3 runs 13 residues. CDR3 sequence (DNA): TGTGCCAGCAGAGGGACAGGTCCTCAGCCCCAGCATTTT. Translation: CASRGTGPQPQHF.